A selection of T cell receptor beta chains follows, all from one sample in a study of cytomegalovirus exposure and HLA in healthy donors. The data were produced by immunoSEQ multiplex PCR, yet TCRdb's version contains in-frame clones alone and is incomplete. The sample carries 130,000 to 150,000 clones, more than 60% recorded once. Sequenced sample: PBMCs. Every receptor here comes from a man aged 35 to 55 in good health and CMV-seropositive. Both conserved end residues are part of each CDR3. A D gene is named only where the DNA matches it firmly. The listing skips clone size in some rows; elsewhere it reads once, few, many or a size class.

V gene	D gene	clone size	J gene	CDR3 DNA	CDR3 protein
TRBV20-1	.	.	TRBJ2-5	TGCAGTGCTAGACGCCAAGAGACCCAGTACTTC	CSARRQETQYF
TRBV28	.	.	TRBJ2-7	TGTGCCAGCAGTTCGGGACTTTACGAGCAGTACTTC	CASSSGLYEQYF
TRBV13	.	.	TRBJ1-2	TGTGCCAGCAGCTCACCCAGTCAGGGTAACTATGGCTACACCTTC	CASSSPSQGNYGYTF
TRBV7-9	.	.	TRBJ1-6	TGTGCCAGCAGCTGGGACTCCCCGAGCTCCTATAATTCACCCCTCCACTTT	CASSWDSPSSYNSPLHF
TRBV7-8	.	.	TRBJ2-1	TGTGCCAGCAGTAGGGGGGCGGGGGCCTACAATGAGCAGTTCTTC	CASSRGAGAYNEQFF
TRBV10-3	.	.	TRBJ1-1	TGTGCCATCAGCACAGACCTAAACACTGAAGCTTTCTTT	CAISTDLNTEAFF
TRBV4-3	TRBD2	once	TRBJ2-3	TGCGCCAGCAGCCAAGCTGGGCTAGCGGGAGCGGGTACAGATACGCAGTATTTT	CASSQAGLAGAGTDTQYF
TRBV5-6	TRBD1	.	TRBJ2-1	TGTGCCAGCAGCTTGGTGGACAGGGTCGATGAGCAGTTCTTC	CASSLVDRVDEQFF
TRBV9	TRBD2	.	TRBJ2-3	TGTGCCAGCAGCGTTACTAGCGGGAGCACAGATACGCAGTATTTT	CASSVTSGSTDTQYF
TRBV19	TRBD1	.	TRBJ2-6	TGTGCCAGTAGGCAACAGGGGACGAATGCCAACGTCCTGACTTTC	CASRQQGTNANVLTF
TRBV2	TRBD2	.	TRBJ2-2	TGTGCCAGCAGCGCCTACCCTAGCGGGGGGGATGACACCGGGGAGCTGTTTTTT	CASSAYPSGGDDTGELFF
TRBV7-9	.	few	TRBJ2-7	TGTGCCAGCGGCAAGGGGGTAGGTGGCTCCTACGAGCAGTACTTC	CASGKGVGGSYEQYF
TRBV7-3	TRBD1	.	TRBJ1-1	TGTGCCAGCAGCTCCGACAGGGCCACTGAAGCTTTCTTT	CASSSDRATEAFF
TRBV28	TRBD1	.	TRBJ1-5	TGTGCCAGCAGTCAGGGGGGTAGCAATCAGCCCCAGCATTTT	CASSQGGSNQPQHF
TRBV28	.	.	TRBJ2-7	TGTGCCAGCAGTTTGGGCAGCTCTTACGAGCAGTACTTC	CASSLGSSYEQYF
TRBV10-3	.	once	TRBJ2-1	TGTGCCATCAGTGAGCGGGAGCTTACCAATGAGCAGTTCTTC	CAISERELTNEQFF
TRBV11-2	TRBD2	.	TRBJ2-1	TGTGCCAGCAGCCCAACCTCCCGACTAGCGGGAGAGCAGTTCTTC	CASSPTSRLAGEQFF
TRBV28	.	.	TRBJ1-1	TGTGCCAGCAGTTCACAAGGGTGGGGGGTTTCGAACACTGAAGCTTTCTTT	CASSSQGWGVSNTEAFF
TRBV4-1	.	.	TRBJ2-7	TGCGCCAGCAGCCAAGCCTACCCAGGACTACCAGGGAACGAGCAGTACTTC	CASSQAYPGLPGNEQYF
TRBV4-3	.	.	TRBJ2-5	TGCGCCAGCAGCCAAGTGTTCCCTATAGGGGGAGGGCCTCAAGAGACCCAGTACTTC	CASSQVFPIGGGPQETQYF
TRBV7-8	TRBD1	.	TRBJ2-5	TGTGCCAGCAGCTTGCTGGGACAGTCCCAAGAGACCCAGTACTTC	CASSLLGQSQETQYF
TRBV9	.	.	TRBJ1-1	TGTGCCAGCAGCGTAGGGACATACGGAAACACTGAAGCTTTCTTT	CASSVGTYGNTEAFF
TRBV18	.	.	TRBJ2-1	TGTGCCAGCTCACCACCGGGGCCGCTGACCTACAATGAGCAGTTCTTC	CASSPPGPLTYNEQFF
TRBV15	.	.	TRBJ1-1	TGTGCCACCTGGGGGCAAGGGTCTGAAGCTTTCTTT	CATWGQGSEAFF
TRBV6-1	.	.	TRBJ2-7	TGTGCCACCAAGGAGGACCTTTACGAGCAGTACTTC	CATKEDLYEQYF
TRBV6-1	.	few	TRBJ2-7	TGTGCCAGCAGTGAATTCGGGTTCTCAAATTACGAGCAGTACTTC	CASSEFGFSNYEQYF
TRBV5-1	TRBD1	.	TRBJ1-1	TGCGCCAGCAGCCCGGACAGGGGCTCCACTGAAGCTTTCTTT	CASSPDRGSTEAFF
TRBV5-1	TRBD2	.	TRBJ2-5	TGCGCCAGCAGCTCCGGGACTACCCAAGAGACCCAGTACTTC	CASSSGTTQETQYF
TRBV2	.	.	TRBJ1-3	TGTGCCAGCAGTGTCCGGGACTCTGGAAACACCATATATTTT	CASSVRDSGNTIYF
TRBV15	.	.	TRBJ2-1	TGTGCCACCAGCTCTCAAGCGAGGGCCCCCCTCTACTACAATGAGCAGTTCTTC	CATSSQARAPLYYNEQFF
TRBV14	.	.	TRBJ1-2	TGTGCCAGCAGCCAAGACACGGGTTCCGCCTATGGCTACACCTTC	CASSQDTGSAYGYTF
TRBV5-6	.	.	TRBJ2-7	TGTGCCAGCAGCTTGGACAGGGCTTACGAGCAGTACTTC	CASSLDRAYEQYF